This T cell receptor (beta chain) originates from a study of blood T cell repertoires in COVID-19. Produced via immunoSEQ multiplex PCR; TCRdb's table is partial and in-frame only. Here the sample spans about 43,000 clones, around 90% being singletons. The CDR3 runs to 19 residues. After removal of 4 bases from V and 0 bases from J, the junction contained 13 bases not matched to a gene. Germline CDR1 is MDHEN and CDR2 is SYDVKM. The sequencing sample was made of peripheral blood. The TCR sequence derives from a man in his 60s with active COVID-19. The chain couples TRBV28 to TRBJ2-3, with TRBD1 matching 10 bases. Here the CDR3 DNA reads TGTGCCAGCAGTTCCTCGACAGGGGGCCTATTTGCCAGCACAGATACGCAGTATTTT. Its translation: CASSSSTGGLFASTDTQYF.